Below are 30 T cell receptor beta chains sequenced from a single sample in a study of T cell repertoires in cytomegalovirus infection. TCRdb ran MiXCR on the reads and lists one entry per CDR3 protein. The table records around 740,000 distinct CDR3 sequences, 35% to 45% of them present only once. The sample was PBMCs. The source of these receptors is a human donor in good health (CMV status not recorded). Some clones in this sample may be carry-over from other donors' samples.

The chain links TRBV7-4 to TRBJ1-2; D not certain. This CDR3 is 15 amino acids long. V gave up 0 bases and J gave up 0 bases, with 8 bases separating them. CDR1 and CDR2 (germline): SGHVT, SQSDAQ. Here the CDR3 DNA reads TGTGCCAGCAGCTTAGCTCGACCGGCTAACTATGGCTACACCTTC. Translating gives CASSLARPANYGYTF.

The chain recombines TRBV28 with TRBJ2-1, with TRBD2 identical over 8 bases. Trimming cost V 3 bases and J 3 bases; bases outside gene matches: 10. The CDR3 has 17 residues. In germline, CDR1 is MDHEN, CDR2 SYDVKM. CDR3 residues: CASSFQQGLGGYNEQFF. CDR3 coding DNA: TGTGCCAGCAGTTTTCAGCAGGGACTAGGCGGCTACAATGAGCAGTTCTTC.

This clonotype showed up just a few times. The rearrangement uses TRBV28 and TRBJ1-6; a weak D match, TRBD1 (5 bases). V dropped 5 bases and J dropped 7 bases, with 12 bases sitting between them. There are 14 residues in the CDR3. Germline values: CDR1 MDHEN, CDR2 SYDVKM. CDR3 bases: TGTGCCAGCAGTCCCGCAGGGTTGAATTCACCCCTCCACTTT. It encodes CASSPAGLNSPLHF.

In its sample, this clonotype was seen a few times. The chain has TRBV6-1 and TRBJ2-4; no clear D. V was clipped by 8 bases and J by 0 bases, with 8 bases between them. CDR3 length equals 13 residues. Germline V gives CDR1 MNHNS, CDR2 SASEGT. The CDR3 bases are TGTGCCAGCCGACTGGTAGCCAAAAACATTCAGTACTTC. Amino acid sequence: CASRLVAKNIQYF.

This rearrangement joins TRBV29-1 to TRBJ2-2, with TRBD1 identical over 7 bases. The CDR3 contains 15 residues. J was trimmed by 4 bases and V by 3 bases; bases with no gene match: 8. Per the germline V gene, CDR1 is SQVTM and CDR2 is ANQGSEA. The CDR3 region has the DNA TGCAGCGTTGATCTTCGACAGGGTTCCACCGGGGAGCTGTTTTTT. Protein product: CSVDLRQGSTGELFF.

In its sample, this clonotype was seen a few times. The chain uses TRBV10-3 and TRBJ2-7; D is unresolved. The V end lost 0 bases, the J end lost 6 bases, and 12 bases lay between the germline ends. The CDR3 is 14 residues long. Germline V CDR1 and CDR2: ENHRY, SYGVKD. The CDR3 protein is CAISESSESSEQYF. CDR3 sequence (DNA): TGTGCCATCAGTGAGTCGTCAGAGTCTAGCGAGCAGTACTTC.

The table lists this clonotype with a few counts. The chain combines TRBV15 with TRBJ2-5, with D perhaps TRBD1 (6 bases). Trimming cost V 8 bases and J 0 bases, with 10 bases left between them. Germline values: CDR1 LNHNV, CDR2 YYDKDF (reference sequence). This CDR3 spans 13 amino acids. The CDR3 spells CATLQGYQETQYF. CDR3 sequence (DNA): TGTGCCACCTTACAGGGATACCAAGAGACCCAGTACTTC.

A few counts support this clonotype. This chain uses TRBV7-6 with TRBJ2-7; 7 bases agree with TRBD2. The CDR3 runs to 15 residues. Trimming at V came to 5 bases and at J to 3 bases, leaving 10 bases not matched to a gene. CDR1 and CDR2 from the germline V gene are SGHVS and FNYEAQ. CDR3 in amino acids: CASSGSGGGSYEQYF. The CDR3 DNA is TGTGCCAGCAGCGGATCGGGCGGGGGTAGCTACGAGCAGTACTTC.

On this clonotype itself: This may stem from a read error, because a much larger clone lies one nucleotide away. This chain joins TRBV7-8 and TRBJ2-6; TRBD1 aligns across 8 bases. Trimming cost V 7 bases and J 9 bases; bases outside gene matches: 11. CDR3 size: 15 residues. Per the germline V gene, CDR1 is SGHVS and CDR2 is FQNEAQ. The CDR3 loop reads CASIPGQGTGNVLTF. DNA for the CDR3: TGTGCCAGCATCCCCGGACAGGGCACAGGCAACGTCCTGACTTTC.

The chain links TRBV4-1 to TRBJ2-7; 8 bases are a match to TRBD2. Germline V gives CDR1 MGHRA, CDR2 YSYEKL. This CDR3 region has 16 residues. The V gene end was trimmed by 3 bases and the J gene end by 4 bases; junction bases not matched to a gene: 11. The CDR3: CASSQRAGALGYEQYF. The CDR3 bases are TGCGCCAGCAGCCAGAGAGCGGGAGCCCTCGGATACGAGCAGTACTTC.

This clonotype came up many times. The chain couples TRBV19 to TRBJ2-6, with TRBD2 as a possible D gene (5 bases). CDR3 size: 15 residues. V gave up 9 bases and J gave up 0 bases, with 12 bases separating them. Germline-derived CDR1 and CDR2 are LNHDA and SQIVND (reference sequence). The CDR3 loop is CASSIGSSGANVLTF. CDR3 DNA sequence: TGTGCCAGCAGCATTGGGAGCTCTGGGGCCAACGTCCTGACTTTC.

The chain is built from TRBV2 and TRBJ2-1; D is possibly TRBD1 (6 bases). Germline V CDR1 and CDR2: SNHLY, FYNNEI. Trimming stripped 6 bases from V and 0 bases from J, with 18 bases between. The CDR3 is 17 amino acids. The CDR3: CASSETPGHGSYNEQFF. DNA of the CDR3: TGTGCCAGCAGCGAAACACCGGGACACGGCTCCTACAATGAGCAGTTCTTC.

The V and J genes are TRBV15 and TRBJ1-1; 7 nucleotides align to TRBD1. V was clipped by 1 base and J by 5 bases; unmatched bases: 7. CDR1 is LNHNV, CDR2 YYDKDF, per germline (reference sequence). CDR3 length equals 15 residues. In nucleotides, the CDR3 is TGTGCCACCAGCAGAGCTACGGCAGGGGGGACTGAAGCTTTCTTT. Translating it yields CATSRATAGGTEAFF.

As for this clonotype: One end of the junction does not line up with germline, which may come from a read error. This chain links TRBV28 with TRBJ1-1, with no clear D. The V gene's germline CDR1 is MDHEN and CDR2 SYDVKM. This CDR3 region has 14 residues. Here the CDR3 DNA reads TGTGCCAGCAGGTTATGGTTGGAGAACACTGAAGCTTTCTTT. Its protein is CASRLWLENTEAFF.

This clonotype was recorded once. As DNA, the CDR3 is TGCAGTGCTAGAATGTTTGCGGTTAGCTCCTACGAGCAGTACTTC. It yields the protein CSARMFAVSSYEQYF. The chain carries TRBV20-1 and TRBJ2-7; no firm D call. CDR1 and CDR2 from the germline V gene are DFQATT and SNEGSKA (reference sequence). The CDR3 totals 15 residues. V was trimmed by 2 bases and J by 0 bases, leaving 14 bases between them.

The chain joins TRBV13 to TRBJ2-5, with TRBD2 matching over 7 bases. Trimming took 3 bases from V and 4 from J; bases not matched to a gene: 8. The CDR3 runs 15 residues. Germline CDR1 PRHDT, CDR2 FYEKMQ (reference sequence). In DNA form, the CDR3 reads TGTGCCAGCAGCTTCGGCCGGGGGAGGGGAGAGACCCAGTACTTC. It codes for CASSFGRGRGETQYF.

The chain recombines TRBV7-9 with TRBJ2-1, with 9 bases that match TRBD2. The V segment lost 0 bases and the J segment 9 bases; nucleotides outside the gene matches: 9. The CDR3 sequence is 16 residues long. CDR1 and CDR2 (germline): SEHNR, FQNEAQ (reference sequence). CDR3 residues: CASSLAEITSGREQFF. Written as DNA, the CDR3 is TGTGCCAGCAGCTTAGCGGAAATCACTAGCGGGCGTGAGCAGTTCTTC.

The rearrangement joins TRBV7-6 to TRBJ2-7; TRBD1 matches 9 bases. Germline-derived CDR1 and CDR2 are SGHVS and FNYEAQ. The junction had 14 bases not matched to a gene; V was cut back by 6 bases and J by 5 bases. The CDR3 loop spans 16 amino acids. The CDR3 nucleotides are TGTGCCAGCAGAACGAAACCAGGGACAGGGAGCAACGAGCAGTACTTC. It yields the protein CASRTKPGTGSNEQYF.

This clonotype was seen at least ten times. The CDR3: CASSLGTLSTNEKLFF. The CDR3 coding sequence is TGCGCCAGCAGCTTGGGAACTCTCTCAACTAATGAAAAACTGTTTTTT. The genes are TRBV5-1 and TRBJ1-4, with no clear D. This CDR3 spans 16 amino acids. The V end was cut by 0 bases, the J end by 0 bases, with 9 bases between. The germline gives CDR1 SGHRS, CDR2 YFSETQ.

The chain recombines TRBV11-2 with TRBJ1-6, with a tentative D call TRBD1 (6 bases). This CDR3 has 15 amino acids. With 5 bases removed from V and 9 bases from J, the gap between germline ends came to 17 bases. Germline CDR1 SGHAT, CDR2 FQNNGV. The CDR3 nucleotides are TGTGCCAGCAGCGCAGAGCCTGGGACATCTTCACCCCTCCACTTT. Encoded protein: CASSAEPGTSSPLHF.

This clonotype was recorded many times. The V call is TRBV7-2, the J call TRBJ2-7, with D uncertain. Germline V CDR1 and CDR2: SGHTA, FQGNSA. Trimming removed 0 bases at V and 0 bases at J, with 9 bases between. This CDR3 contains 15 residues. CDR3 in amino acids: CASSLAGPSSYEQYF. The DNA for the CDR3 is TGTGCCAGCAGCTTAGCCGGGCCGAGCTCCTACGAGCAGTACTTC.

The chain links TRBV7-3 to TRBJ2-5; D ambiguous. V was pared by 5 bases and J by 1 base, with 14 bases between. Germline V gives CDR1 SGHTA, CDR2 FQGTGA. The CDR3 covers 15 residues. DNA of the CDR3: TGTGCCAGCAGCCCAACCCCAGGTATCCAAGAGACCCAGTACTTC. Residues: CASSPTPGIQETQYF.

This chain uses TRBV4-1 with TRBJ1-6, with D possibly matching TRBD1 (5 bases). Germline V gene sequence: CDR1 MGHRA, CDR2 YSYEKL. The CDR3 loop spans 18 amino acids. V lost 0 bases and J lost 0, with 12 bases in between. The CDR3 loop is CASSQDFGGSSYNSPLHF. CDR3 sequence (DNA): TGCGCCAGCAGCCAAGATTTTGGGGGGAGCTCCTATAATTCACCCCTCCACTTT.

This clonotype has just a few counts. V gene TRBV12-3 or TRBV12-4 combines with J gene TRBJ1-5, with TRBD1 as a possible D gene (6 bases). Trimming removed 4 bases at V and 0 bases at J, with 13 bases between. This CDR3 is 16 amino acids long. The CDR3 DNA follows: TGTGCCAGCAGTTCACAGGGTGCTGCTAGCAATCAGCCCCAGCATTTT. Its translation: CASSSQGAASNQPQHF.

There are many counts of this clonotype. The gene calls are TRBV7-2 and TRBJ1-3; no definite D call. Germline-derived CDR1 and CDR2 are SGHTA and FQGNSA. CDR3 size: 14 residues. Trimming took off 3 bases at V and 0 bases at J, with 6 bases between the two ends. In nucleotides, the CDR3 is TGTGCCAGCAGCTTCGATGCCTCTGGAAACACCATATATTTT. It translates to CASSFDASGNTIYF.

This clonotype was seen a few times. The J gene is TRBJ1-1, the V gene TRBV6-5; D is ambiguous. The V gene lost 6 bases and the J gene lost 3 bases, with 8 bases spanning the gap. This CDR3 is built from 12 residues. Per the germline V gene, CDR1 is MNHEY and CDR2 is SVGAGI. The CDR3 loop is CASRNSYTEAFF. For the CDR3, the DNA is TGTGCCAGCAGGAATTCTTACACTGAAGCTTTCTTT.

Ten or more counts support this clonotype. V usage is TRBV6-1 and J usage is TRBJ2-1, with D possibly TRBD1 on 6 matching bases. V was trimmed by 4 bases and J by 4 bases, leaving 8 bases between them. From germline, CDR1 is MNHNS and CDR2 SASEGT. This CDR3 spans 13 amino acids. The chain's CDR3 is CASSGTEYNEQFF. CDR3 coding DNA: TGTGCCAGCAGTGGGACAGAGTACAATGAGCAGTTCTTC.

J is TRBJ1-1 and V is TRBV6-5; perhaps TRBD1 as D (6 bases). CDR3 length equals 15 residues. V was pared by 2 bases and J by 1 base, with 11 bases between. From germline, CDR1 is MNHEY and CDR2 SVGAGI. DNA of the CDR3: TGTGCCAGCAGTTACGGACAGACCCAGAACACTGAAGCTTTCTTT. Translation: CASSYGQTQNTEAFF.

At least ten counts were recorded for this clonotype. The V gene is TRBV28, the J gene TRBJ1-2, with 7 bases identical to TRBD1. The CDR3 is made up of 12 amino acids. V lost 10 bases and J lost 8; bases outside the gene matches: 10. Germline assignment: CDR1 MDHEN and CDR2 SYDVKM. The CDR3 DNA reads as TGTGCCACGAGACAGGGAACGTTCGGCTACACCTTC. Translation gives CATRQGTFGYTF.

This clonotype was observed a handful of times. The DNA for the CDR3 is TGTGCCAGTAGCCCCTCGAGGGGGCTAGCCACAGATACGCAGTATTTT. It translates to CASSPSRGLATDTQYF. The rearrangement uses TRBV19 and TRBJ2-3, with TRBD1 matching 7 bases. Losses at the gene ends were 6 bases for V and 2 bases for J; bases not matched to a gene: 11. The germline V gene encodes CDR1 LNHDA and CDR2 SQIVND (reference sequence). This CDR3 is 16 amino acids long.